This T cell receptor beta chain came from a study of T cell repertoires in cytomegalovirus infection. Across the study: Recently identified HLA-C-restricted CMV epitopes and well-studied HLA-B-restricted CMV epitopes were used by the study. Both a matching HLA type and CMV infection were indicated by public TCR beta signatures.

TCRdb reprocessed the reads with MiXCR, giving one entry per CDR3 protein. Among roughly 990,000 distinct CDR3 sequences listed, about 33% were seen once. Findings and limits, study-wide: CMV-specific TCR beta clonotypes restricted by HLA-C dominated the ex vivo response.

Per germline, CDR1 MNHEY and CDR2 SVGAGI. The length of the CDR3 is 13 residues. Germline trimming cut 7 bases from V and 4 bases from J; bases unmatched to any gene: 5. This clonotype showed up just a few times. Its specificity is unknown. This sequence was found in a human donor in good health (CMV status not recorded). Some clones in this sample may be carry-over from other donors' samples. The sample in question was cultured CD8+ T cells from PBMCs, obtained from culture after CMV antigen stimulation. This sequence joins TRBV6-5 and TRBJ1-1; 8 bases are shared with TRBD1. In DNA, the CDR3 is TGTGCCAGCAAGACAGGGGCTGGCACTGAAGCTTTCTTT. This codes for CASKTGAGTEAFF.